The clone carrying this T cell receptor (beta chain) was seen a few times. What it binds is not known. This sample is part of a study of T cells after yellow fever vaccination. The overall study: Preparing low-cell-number fractions relied on SMART-Seq v4 Ultra Low Input.

A single record per CDR3 protein comes from TCRdb applying MiXCR to the 5' RACE reads. The table lists hundreds of thousands of distinct CDR3 sequences, about 10% of them singletons. Study results and caveats: Of the clonotypes, a small share occurred in both CD4 and CD8 compartments. A secondary response was less intense yet reached its peak sooner, at day 5 versus 15. Post-booster reappearance was seen for most primary-vaccination clones (96% CD4, around 91% CD8).

Trimming stripped 6 bases from V and 3 bases from J, with 16 bases between. This CDR3 spans 15 amino acids. The TCR was taken from a man aged 18 to 29 who received the YFV17D yellow fever vaccine. The starting material was CD4+ T cells sorted from PBMCs, obtained 5 days after the yellow fever booster vaccination. The V and J genes are TRBV12-3 or TRBV12-4 and TRBJ2-3; D may be TRBD2 (6 bases). The CDR3 loop is CASSPPRGRTDTQYF. The CDR3 DNA reads as TGTGCCAGCAGCCCCCCGCGGGGACGTACAGATACGCAGTATTTT.